This record covers a single T cell receptor beta chain. What it binds is unknown. Using immunoSEQ multiplex PCR, the repertoire was profiled, and TCRdb retains in-frame clones only, with some absent. In the table there are tens of thousands of clones, roughly 75% of which are singletons. Germline V gene data show CDR1 as SQVTM and CDR2 as ANQGSEA. The CDR3 consists of 12 residues. V lost 7 bases and J lost 2, with 11 bases in between. The sample comes from a study of radiotherapy plus CTLA-4 blockade in lung cancer. Notes on the study in general: It was early blood T cell clone dynamics, with interferon-beta, that reportedly best predicted response. TCR clones of tumor origin grew in blood after radiotherapy plus ipilimumab.

The receptor was derived from a human donor with non-small cell lung cancer who had a complete response to radiotherapy plus ipilimumab. V is TRBV29-1 and J is TRBJ1-1, with D tentatively TRBD1 (5 bases). This sample comprised peripheral blood, obtained from a patient treated with radiotherapy plus ipilimumab. CDR3 in amino acids: CSASGANTEAFF. For the CDR3, the DNA is TGCAGCGCCTCCGGGGCTAACACTGAAGCTTTCTTT. The full variable domain, with the rest looked up from reference TRBV29-1 and TRBJ1-1, is SAVISQKPSRDICQRGTSLTIQCQVDSQVTMMFWYRQQPGQSLTLIATANQGSEATYESGFVIDKFPISRPNLTFSTLTVSNMSPEDSSIYLCSASGANTEAFFGQGTRLTVV.